This passage covers 26 T cell receptor beta chains from one sample sequenced in a study of T cells in Graves' hyperthyroidism and ophthalmopathy. Amplification targeted TCR beta CDR3 regions from RNA transcripts. Carried out on the TCR CDR3, a first-round RT-PCR used the HTBI primer set. MiXCR, run by TCRdb on the multiplex PCR reads, gives a single entry per CDR3 protein. Among a few hundred thousand distinct CDR3 sequences, more than 15% were seen once, and the ten largest hold about 3.5%. Material: blood. The receptors were sampled from a middle-aged woman with Graves' ophthalmopathy.

This clonotype was found many times. This rearrangement joins TRBV11-2 to TRBJ2-1, with D perhaps matching TRBD2 (5 bases). This CDR3 contains 15 residues. V dropped 3 bases and J dropped 2 bases, with 11 bases sitting between them. Per germline, CDR1 SGHAT and CDR2 FQNNGV. CDR3: CASSFFQRPYNEQFF. For the CDR3, the DNA is TGTGCCAGCAGCTTTTTTCAGCGGCCCTACAATGAGCAGTTCTTC. Drawing the rest from reference TRBV11-2 and TRBJ2-1, the complete variable domain is EAGVAQSPRYKIIEKRQSVAFWCNPISGHATLYWYQQILGQGPKLLIQFQNNGVVDDSQLPKDRFSAERLKGVDSTLKIQPAKLEDSAVYLCASSFFQRPYNEQFFGPGTRLTVL.

This rearrangement joins TRBV10-3 to TRBJ2-2; the match to TRBD1 covers 8 bases. In germline, CDR1 is ENHRY, CDR2 SYGVKD. J gave up 3 bases and V 2 bases, and 5 bases lay outside the gene matches. This CDR3 has 16 residues. CDR3 sequence: CAISENPGQDTGELFF. In nucleotides, the CDR3 is TGTGCCATCAGTGAGAACCCGGGACAGGACACCGGGGAGCTGTTTTTT.

This clonotype was detected only a few times. The J gene is TRBJ2-1, the V gene TRBV2; 8 nucleotides align to TRBD1. V lost 8 bases to trimming and J lost 5 bases; unmatched junction nucleotides: 8. Germline assignment: CDR1 SNHLY and CDR2 FYNNEI. This CDR3 spans 14 amino acids. The CDR3 DNA reads as TGTGCCAGCGCAGGACAGGGTTATAACAATGAGCAGTTCTTC. Translation gives CASAGQGYNNEQFF.

This clonotype was detected a few times. This chain joins TRBV15 and TRBJ1-1, with TRBD1 matching 7 bases. This CDR3 spans 15 amino acids. V lost 5 bases and J lost 1; bases outside the gene matches: 7. Per germline, CDR1 LNHNV and CDR2 YYDKDF (reference sequence). CDR3 residues: CATSGRQGPNTEAFF. The CDR3 coding sequence is TGTGCCACCAGCGGACGACAGGGCCCGAACACTGAAGCTTTCTTT.

This clonotype was counted a few times. The chain recombines TRBV19 with TRBJ1-1, with 7 bases lining up with TRBD1. The CDR3 loop spans 16 amino acids. Germline trimming cut 5 bases from V and 4 bases from J; bases unmatched to any gene: 13. Germline CDR1 is LNHDA and CDR2 is SQIVND (reference sequence). The CDR3 here is CASSPGGLTGPTEAFF. The CDR3 nucleotides read TGTGCCAGTAGTCCGGGGGGATTGACAGGGCCCACTGAAGCTTTCTTT.

This clonotype was picked up a small number of times. V is TRBV19 and J is TRBJ2-2; 7 bases are shared with TRBD1. This CDR3 has 17 amino acids. J was trimmed by 1 base and V by 6 bases; bases with no gene match: 11. Germline V gene data show CDR1 as LNHDA and CDR2 as SQIVND (reference sequence). The CDR3 nucleotides are TGTGCCAGTAGATACCTGACCGGGACAGAGAACACCGGGGAGCTGTTTTTT. Protein product: CASRYLTGTENTGELFF.

The chain is built from TRBV24-1 and TRBJ2-5, with a possible D match to TRBD1 (7 bases). Germline CDR1 and CDR2: KGHDR and SFDVKD. V gave up 3 bases and J gave up 2 bases, with 12 bases separating them. The CDR3 spans 15 residues. The DNA of the CDR3 is TGTGCCACCAGTGATCGGGGGACAGATCAAGAGACCCAGTACTTC. Translating gives CATSDRGTDQETQYF.

The chain uses TRBV6-1 and TRBJ2-7, with a possible D match to TRBD2 (6 bases). V lost 5 bases to trimming and J lost 5 bases, with 13 bases between them. Germline V gives CDR1 MNHNS, CDR2 SASEGT. The CDR3 is made up of 13 amino acids. CDR3 nucleotide sequence: TGTGCCAGCAGTTCCGCGGGGATGGACGAGCAGTACTTC. Encoded protein: CASSSAGMDEQYF.

This clonotype occurred many times. The CDR3 DNA sequence: TGTGCCAGCAGTCCCGAACTAGAAGGGGTTACGCAGTATTTT. This gives the protein CASSPELEGVTQYF. The rearrangement joins TRBV3-1 to TRBJ2-3; D tentatively fits TRBD1 or TRBD2 (5 bases each). The CDR3 length is 14 residues. CDR1 and CDR2 (germline): LGHDT, YNNKEL (reference sequence). V lost 6 bases and J lost 8, with 18 bases in between.

This clonotype has a count of ten or more. The gene calls are TRBV27 and TRBJ2-3; D is unresolved. The CDR3 has 16 residues. From germline, CDR1 is MNHEY and CDR2 SMNVEV (reference sequence). Trimming shortened V by 6 bases and J by 2 bases, and 18 bases separated the two germline ends. The CDR3 nucleotides read TGTGCCAGCAGGCCTTGGGTCGACTTTGACACAGATACGCAGTATTTT. It codes for CASRPWVDFDTDTQYF.

Ten or more counts support this clonotype. CDR3 in amino acids: CASSRMTGASYEQYF. CDR3 coding DNA: TGTGCCAGCAGTAGGATGACAGGGGCCTCCTACGAGCAGTACTTC. The chain joins TRBV6-1 to TRBJ2-7, with TRBD1 matching over 8 bases. Losses at the gene ends were 5 bases for V and 0 bases for J; bases not matched to a gene: 6. Germline-derived CDR1 and CDR2 are MNHNS and SASEGT. CDR3 size: 15 residues.

The sample holds a few counts of this clonotype. The chain recombines TRBV2 with TRBJ2-5; 7 bases align to TRBD1. This CDR3 is 15 amino acids long. Per the germline V gene, CDR1 is SNHLY and CDR2 is FYNNEI. V lost 7 bases to trimming and J lost 2 bases; unmatched junction nucleotides: 10. The CDR3 nucleotides read TGTGCCAGCAACAAACAGGGGATTCTACAAGAGACCCAGTACTTC. Translation gives CASNKQGILQETQYF.

The chain combines TRBV20-1 with TRBJ1-6, with unresolved D. Trimming took 0 bases from V and 4 from J, leaving 13 bases between them. Germline V gene data show CDR1 as DFQATT and CDR2 as SNEGSKA (reference sequence). This CDR3 region has 16 residues. CDR3 bases: TGCAGTGCTAGAGATGGATCGGACCAATATAATTCACCCCTCCACTTT. Encoded protein: CSARDGSDQYNSPLHF.

The sample holds many counts of this clonotype. This sequence joins TRBV7-9 and TRBJ2-1; 11 nucleotides line up with TRBD1. The CDR3 runs to 16 residues. Per germline, CDR1 SEHNR and CDR2 FQNEAQ (reference sequence). V was pared by 1 base and J by 3 bases, with 2 bases of the junction left unmatched. CDR3 loop: CASSLGTGGGYNEQFF. As DNA, the CDR3 is TGTGCCAGCAGCTTAGGGACAGGGGGCGGCTACAATGAGCAGTTCTTC.

The sample holds many counts of this clonotype. J is TRBJ2-3 and V is TRBV5-6, with TRBD2 identical over 9 bases. Germline trimming cut 1 base from V and 6 bases from J; bases unmatched to any gene: 15. This CDR3 is built from 18 residues. Per germline, CDR1 SGHDT and CDR2 YYEEEE. DNA of the CDR3: TGTGCCAGCAGCTTGAAGTCCCCAGCGGGGGGTCACAGGGATACGCAGTATTTT. This codes for CASSLKSPAGGHRDTQYF.

For this clonotype: A read error is possible here, since a much larger clone lies one base away. As the CDR3 is not closed by the conserved phenylalanine or tryptophan, this likely results from a read error. This rearrangement joins TRBV18 to TRBJ1-1; D unclear. The V end lost 6 bases, the J end lost 0 bases, and 11 bases lay between the germline ends. Germline V gives CDR1 KGHSH, CDR2 LQKENI. The length of the CDR3 is 14 residues. CDR3 DNA sequence: TGTGCCAGCTCCACCACCGAGATGAACACTGAAGCTTTCTCT. Translation: CASSTTEMNTEAFS.

This clonotype was observed at least ten times. The gene calls are TRBV7-3 and TRBJ2-1; the D gene is possibly TRBD1 (6 bases). With 1 base removed from V and 5 bases from J, the gap between germline ends came to 9 bases. The germline V gene encodes CDR1 SGHTA and CDR2 FQGTGA. CDR3 length: 14 residues. The CDR3 DNA sequence: TGTGCCAGCAGCTTAATAGGGGGAAACAATGAGCAGTTCTTC. Translating it yields CASSLIGGNNEQFF.

The V call is TRBV27, the J call TRBJ1-2; 7 nucleotides align to TRBD1. The CDR3 runs to 11 residues. Germline V gene sequence: CDR1 MNHEY, CDR2 SMNVEV (reference sequence). Losses at the gene ends were 8 bases for V and 7 bases for J; bases not matched to a gene: 4. The CDR3 DNA is TGTGCCAGCGGCCGACAGGGTGGCTACACCTTC. This gives the protein CASGRQGGYTF.

This clonotype was seen a few times. The chain combines TRBV7-3 with TRBJ1-1; perhaps TRBD1 as D (5 bases). The V and J ends lost 4 bases and 7 bases respectively, with 13 bases between them. The CDR3 has 13 amino acids. The germline gives CDR1 SGHTA, CDR2 FQGTGA. Here the CDR3 DNA reads TGTGCCAGCAGCTCGGACCTTAGGGGTGAAGCTTTCTTT. Protein product: CASSSDLRGEAFF.

This clonotype was observed at least ten times. The chain carries TRBV20-1 and TRBJ1-5; 8 bases agree with TRBD1. Germline V lookup: CDR1 DFQATT, CDR2 SNEGSKA (reference sequence). The V and J ends lost 1 base and 1 base, in that order; junction bases with no gene match: 3. The CDR3 is 15 amino acids. The CDR3 DNA reads as TGCAGTGCTAGAGTAGCAGGGGGCAGCAATCAGCCCCAGCATTTT. The encoded protein is CSARVAGGSNQPQHF.

This clonotype showed up just a few times. The chain uses TRBV28 and TRBJ2-2; TRBD1 agrees at 7 bases. V shed 6 bases and J 2 bases; nucleotides not matched to a gene: 6. CDR1 is MDHEN, CDR2 SYDVKM, per germline. This CDR3 has 15 amino acids. CDR3 coding DNA: TGTGCCAGCAGCCCGACAGGGACCAACACCGGGGAGCTGTTTTTT. As protein: CASSPTGTNTGELFF.

This clonotype was seen at least ten times. The chain recombines TRBV5-1 with TRBJ2-3; D is tentatively TRBD1 or TRBD2 (5 bases each). Per germline, CDR1 SGHRS and CDR2 YFSETQ. The CDR3 extends over 14 amino acids. V was pared by 3 bases and J by 5 bases, with 13 bases between. Here the CDR3 reads CASSSGRTLDTQYF. The CDR3 DNA sequence: TGCGCCAGCAGCTCGGGACGGACCCTAGATACGCAGTATTTT.

V is TRBV6-2 or TRBV6-3 and J is TRBJ1-3, with a possible D match to TRBD1 (6 bases). The CDR3 contains 14 residues. The V end was cut by 7 bases, the J end by 3 bases, with 13 bases between. CDR1 and CDR2 (germline): MNHEY, SVGEGT. The CDR3 protein is CASTERGHGNTIYF. CDR3 DNA: TGTGCCAGCACCGAACGGGGGCATGGAAACACCATATATTTT.

This clonotype was seen repeatedly, ten times or more. V and J are TRBV12-3 or TRBV12-4 and TRBJ2-1, with 9 bases that match TRBD1. The CDR3 has 15 residues. The junction had 7 bases not matched to a gene; V was cut back by 4 bases and J by 6 bases. The chain's CDR3 is CASSSSGTGFNEQFF. DNA of the CDR3: TGTGCCAGCAGTTCCTCCGGGACAGGGTTCAATGAGCAGTTCTTC.

This clonotype was detected ten times or more. V and J are TRBV6-1 and TRBJ2-5; 7 bases line up with TRBD1. The length of the CDR3 is 13 residues. The V segment lost 10 bases and the J segment 1 base; nucleotides outside the gene matches: 6. From germline, CDR1 is MNHNS and CDR2 SASEGT. CDR3 DNA: TGTGCCACCTCGGACAGGACCCAAGAGACCCAGTACTTC. Encoded protein: CATSDRTQETQYF.

This clonotype has just a few counts. CDR3 in DNA: TGTGCCAGCTCACCATCTCTTAAGCGGGGGAACTACGAGCAGTACTTC. Translated: CASSPSLKRGNYEQYF. J is TRBJ2-7 and V is TRBV18, with 8 bases lining up with TRBD2. V gave up 2 bases and J gave up 3 bases; unmatched junction bases: 9. Germline V gene lookup returns CDR1 KGHSH and CDR2 LQKENI. The length of the CDR3 is 16 residues. Together with reference TRBV18 and TRBJ2-7, the CDR3 gives the full variable domain: NAGVMQNPRHLVRRRGQEARLRCSPMKGHSHVYWYRQLPEEGLKFMVYLQKENIIDESGMPKERFSAEFPKEGPSILRIQQVVRGDSAAYFCASSPSLKRGNYEQYFGPGTRLTVT.